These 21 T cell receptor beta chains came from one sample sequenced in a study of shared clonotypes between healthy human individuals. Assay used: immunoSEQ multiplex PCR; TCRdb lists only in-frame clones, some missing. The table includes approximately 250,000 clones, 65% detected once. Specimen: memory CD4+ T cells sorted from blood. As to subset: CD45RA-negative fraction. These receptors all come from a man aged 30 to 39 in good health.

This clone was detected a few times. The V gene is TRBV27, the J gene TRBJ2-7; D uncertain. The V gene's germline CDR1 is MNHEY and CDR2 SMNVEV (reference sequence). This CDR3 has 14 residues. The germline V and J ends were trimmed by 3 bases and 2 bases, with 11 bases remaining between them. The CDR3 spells CASSFRKGPYEQYF. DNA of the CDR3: TGTGCCAGCAGTTTTAGGAAGGGCCCCTACGAGCAGTACTTC.

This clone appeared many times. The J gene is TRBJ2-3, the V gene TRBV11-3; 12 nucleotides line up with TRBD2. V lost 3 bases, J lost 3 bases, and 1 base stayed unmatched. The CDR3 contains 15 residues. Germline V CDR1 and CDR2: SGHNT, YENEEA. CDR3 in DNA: TGTGCCAGCAGCTTTGGACTAGCGGGAACAGATACGCAGTATTTT. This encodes CASSFGLAGTDTQYF. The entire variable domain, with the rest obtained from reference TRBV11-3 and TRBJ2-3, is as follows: EAGVVQSPRYKIIEKKQPVAFWCNPISGHNTLYWYLQNLGQGPELLIRYENEEAVDDSQLPKDRFSAERLKGVDSTLKIQPAELGDSAVYLCASSFGLAGTDTQYFGPGTRLTVL.

CDR3 amino acids: CASSYSGQGTKQYF. The DNA for the CDR3 is TGTGCCAGCAGTTACTCGGGACAGGGCACGAAGCAGTACTTC. The chain joins TRBV6-6 to TRBJ2-7, with TRBD1 identical over 9 bases. The germline V gene has CDR1 MNHNY and CDR2 SVGAGI (reference sequence). This CDR3 spans 14 amino acids. V lost 0 bases and J lost 8; bases outside the gene matches: 5.

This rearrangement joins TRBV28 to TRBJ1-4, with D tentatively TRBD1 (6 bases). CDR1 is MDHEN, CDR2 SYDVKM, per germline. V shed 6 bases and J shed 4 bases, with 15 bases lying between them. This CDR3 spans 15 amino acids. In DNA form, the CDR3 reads TGTGCCAGCAGAGCATGGACAGAAGATAATGAAAAACTGTTTTTT. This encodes CASRAWTEDNEKLFF.

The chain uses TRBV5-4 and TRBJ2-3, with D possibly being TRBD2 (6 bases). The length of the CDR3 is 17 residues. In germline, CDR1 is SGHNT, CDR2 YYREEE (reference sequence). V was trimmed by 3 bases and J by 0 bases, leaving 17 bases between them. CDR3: CASSSPPGLLSTDTQYF. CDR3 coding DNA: TGTGCCAGCAGCTCCCCTCCCGGACTACTAAGCACAGATACGCAGTATTTT.

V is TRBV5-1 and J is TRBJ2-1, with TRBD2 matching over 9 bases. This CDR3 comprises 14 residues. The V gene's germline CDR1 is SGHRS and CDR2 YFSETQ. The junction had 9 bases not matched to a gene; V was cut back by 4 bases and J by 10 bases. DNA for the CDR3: TGCGCCAGCAGCCCCGGGTCGCTAGCGGGGGAGCAGTTCTTC. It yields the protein CASSPGSLAGEQFF.

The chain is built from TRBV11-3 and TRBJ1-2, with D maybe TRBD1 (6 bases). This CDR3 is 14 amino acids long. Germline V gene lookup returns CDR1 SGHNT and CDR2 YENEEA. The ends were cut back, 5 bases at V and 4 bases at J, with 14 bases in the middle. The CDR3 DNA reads TGTGCCAGCAGCCCGCTGACAGGATTCTATGGCTACACCTTC. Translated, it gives CASSPLTGFYGYTF.

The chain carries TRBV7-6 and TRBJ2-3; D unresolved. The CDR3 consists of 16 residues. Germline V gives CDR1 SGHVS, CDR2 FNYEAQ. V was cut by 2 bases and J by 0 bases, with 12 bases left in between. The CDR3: CASSLMSGGSTDTQYF. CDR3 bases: TGTGCCAGCAGCTTAATGTCTGGCGGTAGCACAGATACGCAGTATTTT.

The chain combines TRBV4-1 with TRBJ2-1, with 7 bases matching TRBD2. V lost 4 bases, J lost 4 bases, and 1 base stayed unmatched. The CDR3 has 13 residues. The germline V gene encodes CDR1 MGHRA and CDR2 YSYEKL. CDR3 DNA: TGCGCCAGCAGCCGGGACTATTACAATGAGCAGTTCTTC. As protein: CASSRDYYNEQFF.

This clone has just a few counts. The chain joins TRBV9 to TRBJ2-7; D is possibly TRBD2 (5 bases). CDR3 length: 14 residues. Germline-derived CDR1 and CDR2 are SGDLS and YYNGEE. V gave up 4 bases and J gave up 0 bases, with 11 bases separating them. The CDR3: CASSLATSSYEQYF. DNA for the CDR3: TGTGCCAGCAGCCTAGCTACGAGCTCCTACGAGCAGTACTTC.

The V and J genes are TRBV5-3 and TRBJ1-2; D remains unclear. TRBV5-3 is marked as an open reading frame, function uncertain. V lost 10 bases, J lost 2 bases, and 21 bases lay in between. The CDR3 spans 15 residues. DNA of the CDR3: TGTGCCGCCGTGGGAAGGGTCCCTGAAAACTATGGCTACACCTTC. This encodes CAAVGRVPENYGYTF.

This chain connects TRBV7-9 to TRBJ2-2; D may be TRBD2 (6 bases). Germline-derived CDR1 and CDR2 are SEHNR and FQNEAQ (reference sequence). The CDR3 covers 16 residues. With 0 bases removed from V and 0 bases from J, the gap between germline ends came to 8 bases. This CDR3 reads CASSLAGLPNTGELFF. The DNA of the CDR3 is TGTGCCAGCAGCTTAGCGGGACTCCCGAACACCGGGGAGCTGTTTTTT.

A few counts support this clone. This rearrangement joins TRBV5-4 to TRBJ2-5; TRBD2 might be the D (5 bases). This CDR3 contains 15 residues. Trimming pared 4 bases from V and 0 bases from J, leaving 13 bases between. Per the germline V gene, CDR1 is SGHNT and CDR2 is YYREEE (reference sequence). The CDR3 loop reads CASSPGESHQETQYF. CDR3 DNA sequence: TGTGCCAGCAGCCCCGGGGAGTCCCACCAAGAGACCCAGTACTTC.

The CDR3 is CASSPWTVSYEQYF. CDR3 DNA: TGTGCCAGCAGCCCTTGGACGGTCTCCTACGAGCAGTACTTC. The chain joins TRBV7-8 to TRBJ2-7; D gene uncertain. The CDR3 contains 14 residues. Germline V gives CDR1 SGHVS, CDR2 FQNEAQ. The germline V and J ends were trimmed by 5 bases and 0 bases, with 11 bases remaining between them.

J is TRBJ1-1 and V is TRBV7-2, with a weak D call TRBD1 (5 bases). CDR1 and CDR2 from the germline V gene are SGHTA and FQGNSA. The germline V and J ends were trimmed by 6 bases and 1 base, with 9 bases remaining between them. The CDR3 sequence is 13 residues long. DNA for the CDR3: TGTGCCAGCAGTTACCAGGGGAACACTGAAGCTTTCTTT. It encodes CASSYQGNTEAFF.

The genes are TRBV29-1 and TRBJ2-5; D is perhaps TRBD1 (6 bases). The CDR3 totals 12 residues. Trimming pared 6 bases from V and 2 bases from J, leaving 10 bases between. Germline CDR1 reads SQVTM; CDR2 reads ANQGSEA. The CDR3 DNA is TGCAGCGTGGGGACAAGACAAGAGACCCAGTACTTC. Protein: CSVGTRQETQYF.

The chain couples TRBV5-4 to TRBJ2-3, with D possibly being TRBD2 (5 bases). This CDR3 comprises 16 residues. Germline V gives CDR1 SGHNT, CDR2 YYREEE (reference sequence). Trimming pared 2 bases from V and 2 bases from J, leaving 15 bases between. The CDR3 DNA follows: TGTGCCAGCAGCTTCAAGCGGTTGGGGAACACAGATACGCAGTATTTT. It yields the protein CASSFKRLGNTDTQYF.

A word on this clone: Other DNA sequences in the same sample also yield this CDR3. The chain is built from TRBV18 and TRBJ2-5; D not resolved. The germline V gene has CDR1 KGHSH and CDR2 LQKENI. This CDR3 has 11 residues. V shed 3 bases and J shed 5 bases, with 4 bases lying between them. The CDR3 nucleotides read TGTGCCAGCTCACCTCAGGAGACCCAGTACTTC. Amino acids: CASSPQETQYF.

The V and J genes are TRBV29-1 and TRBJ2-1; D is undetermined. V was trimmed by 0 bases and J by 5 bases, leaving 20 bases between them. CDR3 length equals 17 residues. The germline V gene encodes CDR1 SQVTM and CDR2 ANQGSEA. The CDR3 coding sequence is TGCAGCGTTGAAGACAACCGGGCCCTGGGCTTTGACAATGAGCAGTTCTTC. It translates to CSVEDNRALGFDNEQFF.

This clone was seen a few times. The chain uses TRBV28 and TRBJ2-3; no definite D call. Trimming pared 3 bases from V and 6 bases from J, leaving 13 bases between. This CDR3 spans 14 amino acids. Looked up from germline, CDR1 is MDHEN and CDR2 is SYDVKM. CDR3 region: CASSFQSRQDTQYF. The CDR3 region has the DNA TGTGCCAGCAGTTTCCAATCGCGGCAGGATACGCAGTATTTT.

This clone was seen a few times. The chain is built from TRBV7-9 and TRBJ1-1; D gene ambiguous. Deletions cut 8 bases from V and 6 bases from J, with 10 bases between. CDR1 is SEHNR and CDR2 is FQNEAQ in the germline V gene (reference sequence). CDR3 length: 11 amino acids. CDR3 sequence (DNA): TGTGCCAGCGCGGCAGTTGCTGAAGCTTTCTTT. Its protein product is CASAAVAEAFF.